This entry is about one T cell receptor beta chain. The method was immunoSEQ multiplex PCR; TCRdb's version includes in-frame clones alone and lacks a portion of them. The sample shows a few million clones, 92% of them seen only once. In germline, CDR1 is SGHAT, CDR2 FQNNGV. The CDR3 totals 15 residues. V lost 5 bases, J lost 0 bases, and 3 bases stayed unmatched. This sample stems from a study of shared clonotypes between healthy human individuals. Specimen: naive CD4+ T cells from PBMCs. Stated subset: CD45RA+ positively selected. The sequence came from a man younger than 35 in good health. Some clones in this sample may be carry-over from other donors' samples. The chain couples TRBV11-2 to TRBJ2-3, with TRBD2 matching over 9 bases. This CDR3 reads CASSASGTSTDTQYF. The CDR3 coding sequence is TGTGCCAGCAGCGCTAGCGGGACTAGCACAGATACGCAGTATTTT.